This T cell receptor (beta chain) emerged from a study of glioma-infiltrating T cells. This clonotype was counted many times. V lost 7 bases, J lost 1 base, and 15 bases lay in between. There are 14 residues in the CDR3. Germline CDR1 is DFQATT and CDR2 is SNEGSKA (reference sequence). Amplification of TCR alpha and beta CDR3 regions from RNA used iRepertoire nested multiplex PCR. MiXCR, run by TCRdb on the multiplex PCR reads, gives a single entry per CDR3 protein. Here the sample spans about 130,000 distinct CDR3 sequences, around 23% being singletons. Sequences were obtained from glioma tissue, nonneoplastic brain tissue, or PBMCs (not recorded which). The TCR originated in a human donor with low-grade glioma or glioblastoma, undergoing nonglioma brain surgery, or in good health (not recorded which). This chain joins TRBV20-1 and TRBJ2-3; D possibly corresponds to TRBD1 (6 bases). CDR3 DNA sequence: TGCAGTGACACACCAGGGGCCCGCACAGATACGCAGTATTTT. Its translation is CSDTPGARTDTQYF.